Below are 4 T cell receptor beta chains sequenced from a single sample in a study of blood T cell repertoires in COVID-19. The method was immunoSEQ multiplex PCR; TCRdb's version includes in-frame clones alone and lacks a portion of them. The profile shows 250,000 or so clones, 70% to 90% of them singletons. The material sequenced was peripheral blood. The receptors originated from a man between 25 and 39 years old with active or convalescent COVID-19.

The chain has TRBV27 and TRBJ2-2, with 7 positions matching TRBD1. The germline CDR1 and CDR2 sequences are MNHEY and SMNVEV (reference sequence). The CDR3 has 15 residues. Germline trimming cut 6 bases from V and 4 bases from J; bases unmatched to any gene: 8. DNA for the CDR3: TGTGCCAGCAGGACTCAGGGGGTTGTCACCGGGGAGCTGTTTTTT. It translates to CASRTQGVVTGELFF.

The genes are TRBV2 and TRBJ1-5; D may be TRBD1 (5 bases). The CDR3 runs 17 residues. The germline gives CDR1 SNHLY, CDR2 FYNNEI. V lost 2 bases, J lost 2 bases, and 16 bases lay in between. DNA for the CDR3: TGTGCCAGCAGTGAATGGGGGGGGTCATCCGGCAATCAGCCCCAGCATTTT. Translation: CASSEWGGSSGNQPQHF.

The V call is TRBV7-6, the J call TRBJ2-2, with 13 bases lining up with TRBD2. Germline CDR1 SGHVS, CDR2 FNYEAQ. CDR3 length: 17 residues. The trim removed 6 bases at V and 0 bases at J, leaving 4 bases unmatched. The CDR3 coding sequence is TGTGCCAGCAGTACACTAGCGGGGGGGTCGAACACCGGGGAGCTGTTTTTT. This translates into CASSTLAGGSNTGELFF.

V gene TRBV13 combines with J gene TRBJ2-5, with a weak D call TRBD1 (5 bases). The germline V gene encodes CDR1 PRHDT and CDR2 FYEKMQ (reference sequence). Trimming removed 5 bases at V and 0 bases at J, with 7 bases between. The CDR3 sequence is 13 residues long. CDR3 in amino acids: CASSLDNQETQYF. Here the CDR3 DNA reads TGTGCCAGCAGCCTGGACAACCAAGAGACCCAGTACTTC.